This is a list of T cell receptor beta chains from one sample in a study of response to subunit inactivated influenza vaccine. TCRdb called the RT-PCR reads again in MiXCR, with one record for every CDR3 protein. The data show 530,000 or so distinct CDR3 sequences, with roughly 23% seen just once and 1.9% held by the top ten. The specimen was CD4+ T cells sorted from PBMCs, collected more than 4 days after vaccination. These receptors originate from a man aged 50 or older who received an inactivated influenza vaccine. Each CDR3 is given with its conserved first and last residue. Fields, in order: V gene, J gene, D gene, clone size, CDR3 protein, CDR3 DNA. A D gene is named only where the DNA matches it firmly. Part of the rows lack a size; the others show once, few, many or a class for expanded clones.

>TRBV2|TRBJ2-5|-|few
CASSEGPGPYF
TGTGCCAGCAGTGAAGGCCCGGGACCATACTTC
>TRBV11-2|TRBJ2-5|TRBD2|-
CASSPTSPGLAGRRTQYF
TGTGCCAGCAGCCCCACAAGCCCGGGACTAGCGGGCAGGAGGACCCAGTACTTC
>TRBV6-2/TRBV6-3|TRBJ2-5|TRBD2|-
CASSYSKASGVTQYF
TGTGCCAGCAGTTACTCGAAGGCTAGCGGGGTGACCCAGTACTTC
>TRBV7-6|TRBJ2-7|-|few
CASSLEDREAGGGYEQYF
TGTGCCAGCAGCCTAGAGGACAGGGAGGCGGGAGGTGGATACGAGCAGTACTTC
>TRBV2|TRBJ2-4|TRBD1|few
CASSARTGENIQYF
TGTGCCAGCAGTGCTCGGACAGGAGAAAACATTCAGTACTTC
>TRBV6-2/TRBV6-3|TRBJ2-6|TRBD1|-
CASSYSGRRGSGANVLTF
TGTGCCAGCAGTTACTCGGGGCGCAGGGGGTCTGGGGCCAACGTCCTGACTTTC
>TRBV6-6|TRBJ1-1|-|-
CASSWRQNTEAFF
TGTGCCAGCAGTTGGAGGCAGAACACTGAAGCTTTCTTT
>TRBV2|TRBJ1-1|TRBD1|few
CASRQSGGSLGTFF
TGTGCCAGCAGACAGTCAGGGGGCTCCTTAGGTACTTTCTTT
>TRBV6-1|TRBJ2-1|-|-
CASSEGIYHLSSYNEQFF
TGTGCCAGCAGTGAAGGAATATACCACTTGAGCTCCTACAATGAGCAGTTCTTC
>TRBV7-2|TRBJ1-4|-|-
CASSLARGVGEKLFF
TGTGCCAGCAGCCTGGCTCGGGGGGTTGGGGAAAAACTGTTTTTT
>TRBV5-1|TRBJ2-4|-|-
CASSVEDAANIQYF
TGCGCCAGCAGCGTCGAGGACGCGGCGAACATTCAGTACTTC
>TRBV12-3/TRBV12-4|TRBJ2-5|-|many
CASSFDQAETQYF
TGTGCCAGCAGTTTCGACCAAGCGGAGACCCAGTACTTC
>TRBV5-6|TRBJ1-1|TRBD1|-
CASSFGRTGAFF
TGTGCCAGCAGCTTTGGGAGGACAGGGGCTTTCTTT
>TRBV6-1|TRBJ1-6|-|-
CASSEQGGQNNSPLHF
TGTGCCAGCAGTGAACAAGGGGGGCAGAATAATTCACCCCTCCACTTT
>TRBV29-1|TRBJ2-3|TRBD1|few
CSVRQGRTDTQYF
TGCAGCGTTCGACAGGGGAGGACAGATACGCAGTATTTT
>TRBV7-2|TRBJ2-5|TRBD2|-
CASRAGGLAGETQYF
TGTGCCAGCAGGGCTGGGGGTCTAGCGGGAGAGACCCAGTACTTC
>TRBV27|TRBJ2-1|TRBD1|-
CASRTGTAYNEQFF
TGTGCCAGCAGAACCGGGACAGCCTACAATGAGCAGTTCTTC
>TRBV29-1|TRBJ2-7|TRBD1|-
CSVCEGTGVLVEQYF
TGCAGCGTTTGTGAGGGGACAGGGGTTCTTGTTGAGCAGTACTTC
>TRBV12-3/TRBV12-4|TRBJ2-3|-|few
CASSLLEIWLASTDTQYF
TGTGCCAGCAGTTTACTGGAGATTTGGCTAGCTAGCACAGATACGCAGTATTTT
>TRBV7-9|TRBJ2-1|-|-
CASSSGRTGQFF
TGTGCCAGCAGCTCCGGACGTACAGGGCAGTTCTTC
>TRBV24-1|TRBJ2-1|TRBD2|-
CATSDFVSGGTNSYNEQFF
TGTGCCACCAGTGATTTCGTTAGCGGGGGGACTAACTCCTACAATGAGCAGTTCTTC
>TRBV20-1|TRBJ2-1|TRBD2|few
CSAYEGLAGSYNEQFF
TGCAGTGCTTACGAGGGACTAGCGGGGTCCTACAATGAGCAGTTCTTC
>TRBV14|TRBJ2-5|TRBD2|few
CASSVRGGVETQYF
TGTGCCAGCAGCGTACGGGGGGGCGTGGAGACCCAGTACTTC
>TRBV20-1|TRBJ2-7|TRBD1|few
CSARGTGNDEQYF
TGCAGTGCTAGAGGGACAGGGAACGACGAGCAGTACTTC
>TRBV15|TRBJ1-2|-|few
CATSRDPGTGYGYTF
TGTGCCACCAGCAGAGACCCGGGGACTGGCTATGGCTACACCTTC
>TRBV5-8|TRBJ2-7|-|few
CASSQDNTYEQYF
TGTGCCAGCAGCCAGGACAACACCTACGAGCAGTACTTC
>TRBV5-1|TRBJ1-1|-|few
CASSLVGGRVGTEAFF
TGCGCCAGCAGCTTGGTAGGGGGAAGGGTTGGGACTGAAGCTTTCTTT
>TRBV27|TRBJ1-4|TRBD1|few
CASRDRGNEKLFF
TGTGCCAGCAGGGACAGGGGTAATGAAAAACTGTTTTTT
>TRBV7-2|TRBJ2-5|-|-
CASRRLVRETQYF
TGTGCCAGCAGGCGACTAGTGCGAGAGACCCAGTACTTC
>TRBV12-3/TRBV12-4|TRBJ2-2|-|-
CASSWGSGATGELFF
TGTGCCAGCAGTTGGGGTTCGGGGGCCACCGGGGAGCTGTTTTTT
>TRBV6-2/TRBV6-3|TRBJ2-1|-|once
CASSYFGDYNEQFF
TGTGCCAGCAGTTACTTCGGGGACTACAATGAGCAGTTCTTC
>TRBV5-1|TRBJ2-1|TRBD2|-
CASSLVFSGGDNEQFF
TGCGCCAGCAGCTTGGTCTTTAGCGGGGGTGACAATGAGCAGTTCTTC
>TRBV7-2|TRBJ2-3|TRBD2|few
CASSPQSGRALDTQYF
TGTGCCAGCAGCCCCCAGAGCGGGAGGGCCTTAGATACGCAGTATTTT
>TRBV10-3|TRBJ2-7|-|-
CAISIRGREEQYF
TGTGCCATCAGTATTAGGGGGAGGGAAGAGCAGTACTTC
>TRBV11-1|TRBJ2-7|-|-
CASSLGSQSSYEQYF
TGTGCCAGCAGCTTAGGGTCGCAGAGTTCCTACGAGCAGTACTTC
>TRBV20-1|TRBJ2-3|TRBD2|few
CSARDMTTSGSRYTDTQYF
TGCAGTGCTAGAGATATGACGACTAGCGGGTCCCGATACACAGATACGCAGTATTTT
>TRBV5-1|TRBJ2-1|TRBD2|-
CASRAGTSGTNEQFF
TGCGCCAGCAGAGCCGGGACTAGCGGGACGAATGAGCAGTTCTTC
>TRBV5-5|TRBJ1-2|-|-
CASSFYGGNANYGYTF
TGTGCCAGCAGCTTCTATGGTGGAAATGCTAACTATGGCTACACCTTC
>TRBV7-8|TRBJ2-7|-|-
CASSLASWGSYEQYF
TGTGCCAGCAGCTTAGCGTCGTGGGGGTCCTACGAGCAGTACTTC
>TRBV4-2|TRBJ2-3|-|few
CASSQESGTRGTDTQYF
TGTGCCAGCAGCCAAGAAAGTGGGACCCGGGGCACAGATACGCAGTATTTT
>TRBV20-1|TRBJ2-2|TRBD1|many
CSARTGTGELFF
TGCAGTGCTAGGACAGGGACCGGGGAGCTGTTTTTT
>TRBV25-1|TRBJ2-5|TRBD2|few
CASSDGTMRETQYF
TGTGCCAGCAGTGACGGGACTATGCGGGAGACCCAGTACTTC